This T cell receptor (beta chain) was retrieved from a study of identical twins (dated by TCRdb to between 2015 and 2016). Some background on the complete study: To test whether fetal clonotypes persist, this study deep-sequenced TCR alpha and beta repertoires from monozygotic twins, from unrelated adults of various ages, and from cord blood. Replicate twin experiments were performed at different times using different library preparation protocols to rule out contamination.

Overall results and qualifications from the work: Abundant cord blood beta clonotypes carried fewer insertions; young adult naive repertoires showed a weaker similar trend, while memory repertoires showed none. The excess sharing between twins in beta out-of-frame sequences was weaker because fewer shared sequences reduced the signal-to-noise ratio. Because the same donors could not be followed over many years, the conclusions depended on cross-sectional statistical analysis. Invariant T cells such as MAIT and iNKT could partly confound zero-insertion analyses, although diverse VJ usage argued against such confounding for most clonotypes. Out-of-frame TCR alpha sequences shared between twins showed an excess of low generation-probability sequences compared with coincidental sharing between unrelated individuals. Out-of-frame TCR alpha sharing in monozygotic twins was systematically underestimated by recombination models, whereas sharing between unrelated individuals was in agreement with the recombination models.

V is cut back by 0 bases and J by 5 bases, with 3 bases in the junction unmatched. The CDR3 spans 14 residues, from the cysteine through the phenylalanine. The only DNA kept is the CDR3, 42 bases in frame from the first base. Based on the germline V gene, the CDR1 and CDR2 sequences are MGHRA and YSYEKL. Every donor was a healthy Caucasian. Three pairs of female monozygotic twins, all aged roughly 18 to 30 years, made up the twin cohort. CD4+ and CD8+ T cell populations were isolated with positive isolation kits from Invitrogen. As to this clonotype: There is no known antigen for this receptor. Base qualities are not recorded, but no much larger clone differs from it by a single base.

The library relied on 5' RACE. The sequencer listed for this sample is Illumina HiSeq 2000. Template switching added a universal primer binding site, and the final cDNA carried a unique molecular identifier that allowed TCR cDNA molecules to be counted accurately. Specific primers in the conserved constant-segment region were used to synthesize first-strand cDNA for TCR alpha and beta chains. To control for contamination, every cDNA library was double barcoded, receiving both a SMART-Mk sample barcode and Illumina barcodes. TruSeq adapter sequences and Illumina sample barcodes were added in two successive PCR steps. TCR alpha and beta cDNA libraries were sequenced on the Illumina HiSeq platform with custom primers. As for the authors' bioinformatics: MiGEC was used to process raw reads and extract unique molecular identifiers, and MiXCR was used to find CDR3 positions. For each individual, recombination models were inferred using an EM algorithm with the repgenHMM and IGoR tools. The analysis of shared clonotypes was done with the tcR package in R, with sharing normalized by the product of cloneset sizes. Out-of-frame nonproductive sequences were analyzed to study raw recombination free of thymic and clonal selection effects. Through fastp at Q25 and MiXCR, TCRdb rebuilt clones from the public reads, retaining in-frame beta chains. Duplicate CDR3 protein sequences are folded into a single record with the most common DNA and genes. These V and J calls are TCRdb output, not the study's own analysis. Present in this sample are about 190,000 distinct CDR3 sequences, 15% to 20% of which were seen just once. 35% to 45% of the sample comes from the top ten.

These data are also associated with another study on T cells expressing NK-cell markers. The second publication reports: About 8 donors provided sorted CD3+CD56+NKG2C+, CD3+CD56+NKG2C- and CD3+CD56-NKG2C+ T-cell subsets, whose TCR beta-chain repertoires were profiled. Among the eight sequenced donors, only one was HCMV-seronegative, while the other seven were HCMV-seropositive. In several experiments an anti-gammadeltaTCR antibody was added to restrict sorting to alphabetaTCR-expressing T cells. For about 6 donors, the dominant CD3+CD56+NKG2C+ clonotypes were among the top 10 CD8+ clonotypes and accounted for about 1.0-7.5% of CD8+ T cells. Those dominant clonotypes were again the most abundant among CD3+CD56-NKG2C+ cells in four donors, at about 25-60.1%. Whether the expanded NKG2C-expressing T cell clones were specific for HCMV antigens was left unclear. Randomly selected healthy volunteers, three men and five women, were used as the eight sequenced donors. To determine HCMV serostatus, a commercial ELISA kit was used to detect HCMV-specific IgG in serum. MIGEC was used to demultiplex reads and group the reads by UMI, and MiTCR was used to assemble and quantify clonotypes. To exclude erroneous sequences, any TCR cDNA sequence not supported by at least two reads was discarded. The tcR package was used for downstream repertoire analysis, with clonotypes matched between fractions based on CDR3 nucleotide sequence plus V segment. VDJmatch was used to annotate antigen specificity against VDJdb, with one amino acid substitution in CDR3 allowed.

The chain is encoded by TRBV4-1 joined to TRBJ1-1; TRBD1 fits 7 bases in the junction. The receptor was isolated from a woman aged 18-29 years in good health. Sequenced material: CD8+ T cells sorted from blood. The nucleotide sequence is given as TGCGCCAGCAGCCAAGACCACAGGGGAACTGAAGCTTTCTTT. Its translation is CASSQDHRGTEAFF.